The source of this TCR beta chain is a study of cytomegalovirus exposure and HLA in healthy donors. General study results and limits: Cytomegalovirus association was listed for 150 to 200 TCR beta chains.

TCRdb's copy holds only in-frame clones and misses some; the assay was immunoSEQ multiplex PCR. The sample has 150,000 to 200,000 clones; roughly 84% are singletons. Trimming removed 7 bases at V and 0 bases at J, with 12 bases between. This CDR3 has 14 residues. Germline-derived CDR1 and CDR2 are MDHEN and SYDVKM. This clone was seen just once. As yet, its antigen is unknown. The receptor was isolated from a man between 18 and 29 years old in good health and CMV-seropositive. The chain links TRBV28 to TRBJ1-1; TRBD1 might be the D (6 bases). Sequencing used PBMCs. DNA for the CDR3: TGTGCCAGCACCCCGGACAGCATGAACACTGAAGCTTTCTTT. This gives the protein CASTPDSMNTEAFF.